The entry below gives a single T cell receptor (beta chain) sequence along with its context. In the original analysis: Amplification from reference gene primers served as the basis for estimated nucleated cell counts. The table came from immunoSEQ multiplex PCR; TCRdb's copy has only in-frame clones and leaves some out. V and J calls and clone size are copied from that table; D and trimming were computed from the DNA. The sample lists 65,000 or so clones; about nine tenths were seen once. The data stem from a study of blood T cell repertoires in COVID-19. Study-wide context: The United States, Italy and Spain supplied acute and convalescent COVID-19 samples.

In germline, CDR1 is DFQATT, CDR2 SNEGSKA (reference sequence). This CDR3 spans 11 amino acids. Trimming left V 0 bases short and J 10 bases short, with 8 bases between. The material sequenced was peripheral blood. The chain carries TRBV20-1 and TRBJ2-3; D not resolved. The clonotype originates from a human donor with acute or convalescent COVID-19. The donor label of this sample is uncertain. CDR3 protein: CSAREGIAQYF. Here the CDR3 DNA reads TGCAGTGCTAGAGAGGGCATTGCGCAGTATTTT.